The source of this T cell receptor (beta chain) is a study of T cell responses to AZD1222 COVID-19 vaccine. Assay: immunoSEQ multiplex PCR; the TCRdb copy retains only in-frame clones and omits some. The table records about 150,000 clones, roughly 90% of them present only once. Overall study findings and caveats: Clonal diversity was possibly underestimated, and the donors were mostly white British, with more females. Unmutated variant regions are reportedly targeted by nearly half of spike-specific TCRs.

As concerns this clone: Its antigen is not known.

This TCR was sampled from an adult in good health. The source material was peripheral blood, sampled on day 0 of AZD1222 vaccination.

This CDR3 is CASSLSGQGARWNGYTF. The CDR3 region has the DNA TGTGCCAGCAGTTTATCTGGACAGGGGGCCCGGTGGAATGGCTACACCTTC. The chain couples TRBV28 to TRBJ1-2, with 11 nucleotides matching TRBD1. The CDR3 covers 17 residues. CDR1 is MDHEN and CDR2 is SYDVKM in the germline V gene. Trimming at V came to 1 base and at J to 6 bases, leaving 10 bases not matched to a gene.